The sample holds many counts of the clone carrying this T cell receptor beta chain. This sample stems from a study of identical twins. Germline CDR1 SGHRS, CDR2 YFSETQ. Trimming took 0 bases from V and 1 from J, leaving 10 bases between them. This CDR3 is 15 amino acids long. MiXCR, applied by TCRdb to the 5' RACE reads, yields one record per CDR3 protein. This table has under 300,000 distinct CDR3 sequences, 6.5% appearing once. These data are also associated with another study on T cells expressing NK-cell markers.

The chain uses TRBV5-1 and TRBJ1-1; D is unclear. The sequenced sample was CD8+ T cells sorted from blood. The origin of this receptor is a woman aged 18-30 years in good health. The CDR3 here is CASSLAHQPNTEAFF. The CDR3 DNA follows: TGCGCCAGCAGCTTGGCTCACCAACCGAACACTGAAGCTTTCTTT.